The rows below give T cell receptor beta chains drawn from one sample of a study of CD8+CD57+ T cells in acquired aplastic anemia. TCRdb redid the calling of the reads with MiXCR, one entry per CDR3 protein. The table lists 90,000 to 150,000 distinct CDR3 sequences, 55% to 60% of them singletons, with roughly 29% in the top ten. The specimen was sorted CD4+, CD8+, or CD8+CD57+ T cells (not recorded which) from PBMCs. The origin of the receptors is a human donor with aplastic anemia. The CDR3 runs from the conserved cysteine through the conserved F or W. The order of the fields is D gene, V gene, J gene, clone size, CDR3 DNA, CDR3 protein. The D gene is left open where the match is weak. A clone size is listed for some rows: how often the clone was seen (once, few, many), or a class if it is expanded.

>-|TRBV6-4|TRBJ2-5|-
TGTGCCAGCAGTTATACCAAAGAGACCCAGTACTTC
CASSYTKETQYF
>TRBD2|TRBV27|TRBJ2-2|few
TGTGCCAGCAGGCGCGCACTAGCGGGGGGTGACACCGGGGAGCTGTTTTTT
CASRRALAGGDTGELFF
>-|TRBV29-1|TRBJ1-2|few
TGCAGCGTTGGGCAGGGAGGTGGCTACACCTTC
CSVGQGGGYTF
>-|TRBV27|TRBJ1-4|few
TGTGCCAGCCGAAAGGGGCCAGCTAATGAAAAACTGTTTTTT
CASRKGPANEKLFF
>-|TRBV12-3/TRBV12-4|TRBJ1-6|-
TGTGCCAGCAGTTTGTACGGGGGGGGATCACCCCTCCACTTT
CASSLYGGGSPLHF
>-|TRBV10-3|TRBJ1-2|few
TGTGCCATCAGTGAGTCGATTGGCTACACCTTC
CAISESIGYTF
>-|TRBV20-1|TRBJ2-1|-
TGCAGTGCCAGCAGTGGGACGGATAACAATGAGCAGTTCTTC
CSASSGTDNNEQFF
>-|TRBV7-2|TRBJ2-5|-
TGTGCCAGCAGACTTAGGACGGTTAGGGAGGAGACCCAGTACTTC
CASRLRTVREETQYF
>-|TRBV10-3|TRBJ1-6|-
TGTGCCAGCAGTGAAGCCGGGACAAGGAATTCACCCCTCCACTTT
CASSEAGTRNSPLHF
>-|TRBV20-1|TRBJ2-7|-
TGCAGTGCCCAAGAAGACGGGGTCGGTGGGCAGTACTTC
CSAQEDGVGGQYF
>-|TRBV24-1|TRBJ2-1|-
TGTGCCACCAGTGATTTGCCTGGCTCCTACAATGAGCAGTTCTTC
CATSDLPGSYNEQFF
>-|TRBV9|TRBJ2-1|-
TGTGCCAGCAGCGTAGGGCACAATGAGCAGTTCTTC
CASSVGHNEQFF
>-|TRBV7-9|TRBJ1-1|-
TGTGCCAGCAGCGCCTCAGTGTCTGGTAGGACTGAAGCTTTCTTT
CASSASVSGRTEAFF
>-|TRBV20-1|TRBJ2-1|-
TGCAGTGCTAGAGGACGAAGGAAAAGGGACGTCTATGAGCAGTTCTTC
CSARGRRKRDVYEQFF
>-|TRBV2|TRBJ2-1|once
TGTGCCAGCAGTGAAGAGGGGAAGTCCTACAATGAGCAGTTCTTC
CASSEEGKSYNEQFF
>TRBD2|TRBV9|TRBJ2-5|few
TGTGCCAGCAGCGACGGGACTAGCGGCCAAGAGACCCAGTACTTC
CASSDGTSGQETQYF
>-|TRBV12-3/TRBV12-4|TRBJ2-1|-
TGTGCCAGCAGTTTAGTTAGAAGTGAGCAGTTCTTC
CASSLVRSEQFF
>-|TRBV5-1|TRBJ1-1|-
TGCGCCAGCAGAACTTTCGGGTGGACGACTGAAGCTTTCTTT
CASRTFGWTTEAFF
>TRBD1|TRBV2|TRBJ2-7|many
TGTGCCAGCAGTGATCCGGGACAGGGGGCCCACGAGCAGTACTTC
CASSDPGQGAHEQYF
>-|TRBV7-6|TRBJ1-1|-
TGTGCCAGCAGTTGGGGCGCGTCCACTGAAGCTTTCTTT
CASSWGASTEAFF
>-|TRBV9|TRBJ1-5|-
TGTGCCGGCCGAGATCAGCCCCAGCATTTT
CAGRDQPQHF
>TRBD1|TRBV20-1|TRBJ2-7|once
TGCAGTGCCCGGGTAGGACAGGGTGACGAGCAGTACTTC
CSARVGQGDEQYF
>TRBD2|TRBV20-1|TRBJ2-5|-
TGCAGTGCCTGGACCAAGGGACTAGCGGGAGTCGTCCAAGAGACCCAGTACTTC
CSAWTKGLAGVVQETQYF
>-|TRBV10-3|TRBJ1-4|-
TGTGCCATCAGTGACGGGCCGGCTAAAAATGAAATACTGTTTTTT
CAISDGPAKNEILFF
>TRBD1|TRBV6-1|TRBJ2-7|-
TGTGCCAGCAGTGGAGACAGGGGGGTTCGGTACTTC
CASSGDRGVRYF
>-|TRBV24-1|TRBJ2-1|-
TGTGCCACCAGTACTCGGGAGCAGTTCTTC
CATSTREQFF
>TRBD2|TRBV20-1|TRBJ2-5|once
TGCAGTATGACTAGCGGGAGTCACCAAGAGACCCAGTACTTC
CSMTSGSHQETQYF
>-|TRBV6-1|TRBJ1-2|few
TGTGCCAGCAGTGAAACATCCTTAATAGGGCCCTATGGCTACACCTTC
CASSETSLIGPYGYTF
>-|TRBV4-2|TRBJ2-3|-
TGTGCCAGCAGCCAAGTGGGGGACTTGTATTTT
CASSQVGDLYF
>-|TRBV10-3|TRBJ2-2|-
TGTGCCATCAGTGAGTCGAAGGACGCCGGGGAGCTGTTTTTT
CAISESKDAGELFF